Listed below are T cell receptor beta chains from one sample, sequenced in a study of cytomegalovirus exposure and HLA in healthy donors. Profiling relied on immunoSEQ multiplex PCR, and the TCRdb table lists in-frame clones only, not all of them. The sample lists more than 90,000 clones, about 76% occurring once. Sequencing was performed on PBMCs. The receptors come from a woman aged 70 to 79 in good health and CMV-seropositive. CDR3s include the opening cysteine and the closing phenylalanine or tryptophan. The D gene is left open where the match is weak. Clone size is given for some rows only: seen once, a few or many times, or a class if the clone is expanded.

CDR3nt: TGTGCCAGCAGAGACAGGGAGCAGTTCTTC
CDR3aa: CASRDREQFF
j_gene: TRBJ2-1
d_gene: -
len: 10
v_gene: TRBV25-1
abundance: -

CDR3nt: TGTGCCAGCAGCTTAGGCACAGGACAGGGAAACATTCAGTACTTC
CDR3aa: CASSLGTGQGNIQYF
j_gene: TRBJ2-4
d_gene: TRBD1
len: 15
v_gene: TRBV11-3
abundance: -

CDR3nt: TGTGCCAGCAGCTTGGAGACAGGTTCCTACGAGCAGTACTTC
CDR3aa: CASSLETGSYEQYF
j_gene: TRBJ2-7
d_gene: -
len: 14
v_gene: TRBV7-3
abundance: -

CDR3nt: TGTGCCAGCAGCTTAGAATCGGGGAATGCGAACACCGGGGAGCTGTTTTTT
CDR3aa: CASSLESGNANTGELFF
j_gene: TRBJ2-2
d_gene: -
len: 17
v_gene: TRBV7-2
abundance: -

CDR3nt: TGTGCCAGCAGCTTTTGGGGGGGCCTACAGACCCAGTACTTC
CDR3aa: CASSFWGGLQTQYF
j_gene: TRBJ2-5
d_gene: -
len: 14
v_gene: TRBV11-1
abundance: -

CDR3nt: TGTGCCAGCACTTATAGCGGGGGGACAAGCACAGATACGCAGTATTTT
CDR3aa: CASTYSGGTSTDTQYF
j_gene: TRBJ2-3
d_gene: TRBD2
len: 16
v_gene: TRBV19
abundance: -

CDR3nt: TGTGCCAGCAGCGCCAAACCCCGGACAAAACTAGCGGTTGCCTACGAGCAGTACTTC
CDR3aa: CASSAKPRTKLAVAYEQYF
j_gene: TRBJ2-7
d_gene: TRBD2
len: 19
v_gene: TRBV7-2
abundance: -

CDR3nt: TGTGCCAGCAGCCCAGGACTAGCGGGAGGGCCTAAGGACGAGCAGTACTTC
CDR3aa: CASSPGLAGGPKDEQYF
j_gene: TRBJ2-7
d_gene: TRBD2
len: 17
v_gene: TRBV7-6
abundance: -

CDR3nt: TGTGCCAGCAGTGTTCGGGGACAGCGTGAAGCTTTCTTT
CDR3aa: CASSVRGQREAFF
j_gene: TRBJ1-1
d_gene: TRBD1
len: 13
v_gene: TRBV2
abundance: few

CDR3nt: TGTGCCAGCGCCGGGACTAGCGATCCCTACAATGAGCAGTTCTTC
CDR3aa: CASAGTSDPYNEQFF
j_gene: TRBJ2-1
d_gene: TRBD2
len: 15
v_gene: TRBV9
abundance: -

CDR3nt: TGTGCCAGCAGCCCAATGACAGGGCCGATTGAGCAGTACTTC
CDR3aa: CASSPMTGPIEQYF
j_gene: TRBJ2-7
d_gene: TRBD1
len: 14
v_gene: TRBV5-6
abundance: -

CDR3nt: TGTGCCAGTAGCAATCTCAGGGGGCGAGGGGAGCTGTTTTTT
CDR3aa: CASSNLRGRGELFF
j_gene: TRBJ2-2
d_gene: TRBD1
len: 14
v_gene: TRBV19
abundance: -

CDR3nt: TGTGCCAGCAGCTTAATTTTAGCGGCGAACACCGGGGAGCTGTTTTTT
CDR3aa: CASSLILAANTGELFF
j_gene: TRBJ2-2
d_gene: -
len: 16
v_gene: TRBV7-2
abundance: -

CDR3nt: TGTGCCAGCTCACCACCTGCGGAGACCCAGTACTTC
CDR3aa: CASSPPAETQYF
j_gene: TRBJ2-5
d_gene: -
len: 12
v_gene: TRBV18
abundance: -

CDR3nt: TGTGCCACCAGCAGAGACGGCTCTGGGGCCAACGTCCTGACTTTC
CDR3aa: CATSRDGSGANVLTF
j_gene: TRBJ2-6
d_gene: -
len: 15
v_gene: TRBV15
abundance: -

CDR3nt: TGTGCCAGCAGCCAAGCTAGCGGGCAACTGGCCTACGAGCAGTACTTC
CDR3aa: CASSQASGQLAYEQYF
j_gene: TRBJ2-7
d_gene: TRBD2
len: 16
v_gene: TRBV4-2
abundance: few

CDR3nt: TGCGCCAGCAGCTTTCAGGTAGCGGGAGGCAATGAGCAGTTCTTC
CDR3aa: CASSFQVAGGNEQFF
j_gene: TRBJ2-1
d_gene: TRBD2
len: 15
v_gene: TRBV5-1
abundance: once

CDR3nt: TGTGCCAGCAGTTTGTACGGTAGCACAGATACGCAGTATTTT
CDR3aa: CASSLYGSTDTQYF
j_gene: TRBJ2-3
d_gene: -
len: 14
v_gene: TRBV27
abundance: -

CDR3nt: TGCGCCAGCATTGGAACAGGGGCCGGGGAGCTGTTTTTT
CDR3aa: CASIGTGAGELFF
j_gene: TRBJ2-2
d_gene: TRBD1
len: 13
v_gene: TRBV10-2
abundance: -

CDR3nt: TGTGCCAGCAGCCCTCTAGCGGGTGATCGGTGGGAGCAGTACTTC
CDR3aa: CASSPLAGDRWEQYF
j_gene: TRBJ2-7
d_gene: TRBD2
len: 15
v_gene: TRBV14
abundance: -

CDR3nt: TGTGCCAGCAGTGAAGCGCTAGCCGGGAAGATAGCCAAAAACATTCAGTACTTC
CDR3aa: CASSEALAGKIAKNIQYF
j_gene: TRBJ2-4
d_gene: -
len: 18
v_gene: TRBV2
abundance: -

CDR3nt: TGTGCCAGCAGCCAAGGATCCCCGGGACAGTCGGCGTCATCCTACGAGCAGTACTTC
CDR3aa: CASSQGSPGQSASSYEQYF
j_gene: TRBJ2-7
d_gene: TRBD1
len: 19
v_gene: TRBV14
abundance: -

CDR3nt: TGTGCCAGCAGCTATCGGACTAGCGGGAATCACTACTACGAGCAGTACTTC
CDR3aa: CASSYRTSGNHYYEQYF
j_gene: TRBJ2-7
d_gene: TRBD2
len: 17
v_gene: TRBV7-2
abundance: -

CDR3nt: TGTGCCAGCAGCTTGGAGACAGGAATTGGAACCGGGGAGCTGTTTTTT
CDR3aa: CASSLETGIGTGELFF
j_gene: TRBJ2-2
d_gene: -
len: 16
v_gene: TRBV5-4
abundance: -

CDR3nt: TGTGCCAGCAGTGACAGCGCCTACGAGCAGTACTTC
CDR3aa: CASSDSAYEQYF
j_gene: TRBJ2-7
d_gene: -
len: 12
v_gene: TRBV2
abundance: -